Below are 29 T cell receptor beta chains sequenced from a single sample in a study of Graves' ophthalmopathy and Graves' hyperthyroidism. Amplified material comprised TCR beta CDR3 regions derived from RNA transcripts. Amplification began with first-round RT-PCR using HTBI primers, then second-round multiplex PCR was performed. TCRdb used MiXCR to reprocess the multiplex PCR reads, holding one entry per CDR3 protein. Here the sample spans approximately 380,000 distinct CDR3 sequences, more than 20% being singletons. Sequencing input: peripheral blood. The receptors originated from a woman younger than 35 with stable Graves' hyperthyroidism.

This clonotype appeared many times. The CDR3 sequence: CSARDLTTNANEQYF. The CDR3 DNA sequence: TGCAGTGCTAGAGATCTCACCACCAACGCGAACGAGCAGTACTTC. The gene calls are TRBV20-1 and TRBJ2-7; D is unclear. CDR1 is DFQATT and CDR2 is SNEGSKA in the germline V gene (reference sequence). The V gene lost 0 bases and the J gene lost 5 bases, with 17 bases spanning the gap. The CDR3 runs 15 residues.

This clonotype was found a few times. The chain uses TRBV7-2 and TRBJ2-7; D gene uncertain. V was trimmed by 0 bases and J by 3 bases, leaving 12 bases between them. Looked up from germline, CDR1 is SGHTA and CDR2 is FQGNSA. This CDR3 has 15 amino acids. In nucleotides, the CDR3 is TGTGCCAGCAGCTTAGCGGTAGGACGGAACTACGAGCAGTACTTC. Translating gives CASSLAVGRNYEQYF.

This clonotype was detected ten times or more. This chain links TRBV5-1 with TRBJ1-2; 10 bases fit TRBD1. The CDR3 is 15 amino acids. CDR1 is SGHRS, CDR2 YFSETQ, per germline. Germline trimming cut 2 bases from V and 5 bases from J; bases unmatched to any gene: 6. This chain's CDR3 is CASSFGGQGGYGYTF. The CDR3 DNA reads TGCGCCAGCAGCTTCGGCGGACAGGGGGGGTATGGCTACACCTTC.

This clonotype has a handful of counts. The CDR3 DNA reads as TGCAGTGCCAGCCAGGGGTCTAGCGGGAGGGGCTCCTACGAGCAGTACTTC. Translation gives CSASQGSSGRGSYEQYF. The chain joins TRBV20-1 to TRBJ2-7, with 12 bases identical to TRBD2. V lost 6 bases, J lost 0 bases, and 12 bases stayed unmatched. The CDR3 runs to 17 residues. Per germline, CDR1 DFQATT and CDR2 SNEGSKA (reference sequence).

This clonotype was seen many times. The chain carries TRBV12-3 or TRBV12-4 and TRBJ2-7, with 8 bases that match TRBD1. V shed 6 bases and J 3 bases; nucleotides not matched to a gene: 4. The CDR3 is 13 amino acids. The CDR3 DNA sequence: TGTGCCAGCAGGCGACAGGGGAACTACGAGCAGTACTTC. Amino acid sequence: CASRRQGNYEQYF.

This clonotype has ten or more counts. This chain connects TRBV7-2 to TRBJ2-7, with 10 nucleotides matching TRBD1. CDR1 and CDR2 from the germline V gene are SGHTA and FQGNSA. This CDR3 has 15 residues. The V segment lost 5 bases and the J segment 7 bases; nucleotides outside the gene matches: 11. The CDR3 DNA is TGTGCCAGCAGCATCAGGACAGGGGGGAAAGGGGAGCAGTACTTC. Translation: CASSIRTGGKGEQYF. The full variable domain, rest sourced from reference TRBV7-2 and TRBJ2-7, is GAGVSQSPSNKVTEKGKDVELRCDPISGHTALYWYRQSLGQGLEFLIYFQGNSAPDKSGLPSDRFSAERTGGSVSTLTIQRTQQEDSAVYLCASSIRTGGKGEQYFGPGTRLTVT.

The CDR3 region has the DNA TGTGCCAGCACCCTACCCCCGGACATAAACTACGAGCAGTACTTC. Residues: CASTLPPDINYEQYF. V usage is TRBV6-1 and J usage is TRBJ2-7; a possible D gene is TRBD1 (5 bases). Germline V CDR1 and CDR2: MNHNS, SASEGT. V lost 7 bases, J lost 3 bases, and 19 bases lay in between. This CDR3 has 15 amino acids.

This clonotype came up many times. The genes are TRBV6-1 and TRBJ2-2; no definite D call. CDR1 is MNHNS and CDR2 is SASEGT in the germline V gene. V lost 11 bases, J lost 7 bases, and 17 bases lay in between. CDR3 length: 13 residues. This CDR3 is CACSPTSLGELFF. CDR3 nucleotides: TGTGCCTGTTCGCCGACGAGTCTCGGGGAGCTGTTTTTT.

This clonotype occurred many times. CDR3 protein: CASRGRGGYTF. CDR3 coding DNA: TGTGCCAGCAGGGGGCGCGGGGGCTACACCTTC. This chain uses TRBV27 with TRBJ1-2; perhaps TRBD1 as D (5 bases). Per the germline V gene, CDR1 is MNHEY and CDR2 is SMNVEV (reference sequence). V lost 6 bases to trimming and J lost 8 bases, with 10 bases between them. CDR3 length equals 11 residues.

This clonotype came up a few times. The gene calls are TRBV5-5 and TRBJ1-3, with TRBD1 matching over 10 bases. V dropped 5 bases and J dropped 4; count of bases not matched to a gene: 9. This CDR3 spans 16 amino acids. The germline V gene has CDR1 SGHKS and CDR2 YYEKEE (reference sequence). The DNA for the CDR3 is TGTGCCAGCAGTTATCCGGGACAGGGGTCCGGAAACACCATATATTTT. Protein: CASSYPGQGSGNTIYF.

This clonotype was detected ten times or more. The genes are TRBV5-1 and TRBJ1-2; weak D call: TRBD1 (5 bases). CDR1 is SGHRS and CDR2 is YFSETQ in the germline V gene. Trimming cost V 0 bases and J 8 bases, with 8 bases left between them. This CDR3 comprises 12 residues. Here the CDR3 DNA reads TGCGCCAGCAGCTTGGGAGGGGACGGCTACACCTTC. As protein: CASSLGGDGYTF.

The chain combines TRBV15 with TRBJ1-5, with 10 bases matching TRBD1. This CDR3 has 15 amino acids. V was clipped by 5 bases and J by 6 bases; unmatched bases: 7. The germline CDR1 and CDR2 sequences are LNHNV and YYDKDF (reference sequence). CDR3 in DNA: TGTGCCACCAGCGGCGACAGGGGGCGGATTCAGCCCCAGCATTTT. It encodes CATSGDRGRIQPQHF.

The chain recombines TRBV12-3 or TRBV12-4 with TRBJ1-1; D uncertain. The CDR3 totals 15 residues. V dropped 3 bases and J dropped 0 bases, with 11 bases sitting between them. CDR3 residues: CASSFARIVNTEAFF. CDR3 sequence (DNA): TGTGCCAGCAGTTTTGCGCGGATTGTGAACACTGAAGCTTTCTTT.

V and J are TRBV3-1 and TRBJ2-7, with TRBD2 identical over 7 bases. V lost 5 bases, J lost 3 bases, and 10 bases stayed unmatched. Germline CDR1 LGHDT, CDR2 YNNKEL (reference sequence). CDR3 size: 15 residues. The CDR3 nucleotides read TGTGCCAGCAGCAGGACTCCACGGGAGGACTACGAGCAGTACTTC. Its translation is CASSRTPREDYEQYF.

This clonotype was seen repeatedly, ten times or more. This chain uses TRBV19 with TRBJ2-2, with 11 bases that match TRBD2. Germline V lookup: CDR1 LNHDA, CDR2 SQIVND (reference sequence). With 5 bases clipped from V and 4 bases from J, the junction kept 3 bases outside the gene matches. The CDR3 spans 15 residues. The CDR3 protein is CASSSSGRTTGELFF. The CDR3 DNA reads TGTGCCAGTAGTTCTAGCGGGAGGACCACCGGGGAGCTGTTTTTT.

The chain joins TRBV29-1 to TRBJ2-7; tentatively, D is TRBD2 (6 bases). Germline values: CDR1 SQVTM, CDR2 ANQGSEA. The CDR3 covers 14 residues. Trimming removed 7 bases from V and 0 bases from J, with 16 bases in between. The CDR3 reads CSGTIRESSYEQYF. CDR3 nucleotide sequence: TGCAGCGGGACGATCCGGGAGAGCTCCTACGAGCAGTACTTC.

This clonotype was found many times. The chain employs TRBV12-3 or TRBV12-4 and TRBJ1-5; D ambiguous. Trimming pared 2 bases from V and 1 base from J, leaving 9 bases between. This CDR3 comprises 15 residues. This CDR3 reads CASSLSSQSNQPQHF. DNA for the CDR3: TGTGCCAGCAGTTTATCGAGTCAGAGCAATCAGCCCCAGCATTTT.

This clonotype has at least ten counts. The chain joins TRBV6-2 or TRBV6-3 to TRBJ2-5, with unresolved D. V lost 6 bases and J 0 bases, leaving 14 bases between the germline ends. Germline V gene lookup returns CDR1 MNHEY and CDR2 SVGEGT. The CDR3 consists of 15 residues. The CDR3 coding sequence is TGTGCCAGCAGCTCCCGACTTTTTAACCAAGAGACCCAGTACTTC. This translates into CASSSRLFNQETQYF.

Here the CDR3 reads CSASTGTVSYEQYF. CDR3 nucleotides: TGCAGTGCTAGTACCGGGACGGTATCCTACGAGCAGTACTTC. The V call is TRBV20-1, the J call TRBJ2-7, with D perhaps matching TRBD1 or TRBD2 (5 bases each). The CDR3 sequence is 14 residues long. CDR1 is DFQATT and CDR2 is SNEGSKA in the germline V gene (reference sequence). V was clipped by 3 bases and J by 1 base, with 13 bases between them.

The J gene is TRBJ2-7, the V gene TRBV6-1; TRBD2 matches 8 bases. V trimming: 6 bases; J trimming: 5 bases; junction bases outside the gene matches: 9. This CDR3 has 14 amino acids. Germline V CDR1 and CDR2: MNHNS, SASEGT. CDR3 bases: TGTGCCAGCAGGTCCGGGACTAGTGACGACGAGCAGTACTTC. This translates into CASRSGTSDDEQYF.

This clonotype showed up many times. V gene TRBV10-3 combines with J gene TRBJ2-5; perhaps TRBD2 as D (5 bases). Germline values: CDR1 ENHRY, CDR2 SYGVKD. The ends were cut back, 3 bases at V and 2 bases at J, with 13 bases in the middle. This CDR3 comprises 15 residues. CDR3 DNA sequence: TGTGCCATCAGTGATGAAGGACTTGGACAAGAGACCCAGTACTTC. It translates to CAISDEGLGQETQYF.

This clonotype was seen at least ten times. One end of the junction does not line up with germline, which may come from a read error. The chain uses TRBV6-5 and TRBJ1-1; D perhaps matches TRBD1 (6 bases). Germline V gives CDR1 MNHEY, CDR2 SVGAGI. The CDR3 length is 11 residues. As DNA, the CDR3 is TGTGCCAGTCTCAGGGGAACTGAAGTTTTCTTT. Translation gives CASLRGTEVFF.

CDR3 protein: CASSPPAGPGETQYF. The CDR3 DNA sequence: TGTGCCAGCTCACCACCGGCGGGCCCGGGGGAGACCCAGTACTTC. The gene calls are TRBV18 and TRBJ2-5; weak D call: TRBD2 (5 bases). The germline CDR1 and CDR2 sequences are KGHSH and LQKENI. The CDR3 has 15 residues. V was cut by 0 bases and J by 5 bases, with 13 bases left in between.

This clonotype was counted between two and nine times. V and J are TRBV12-3 or TRBV12-4 and TRBJ2-5; 11 nucleotides agree with TRBD2. This CDR3 has 14 amino acids. The trim removed 7 bases at V and 1 base at J, leaving 2 bases unmatched. The CDR3 DNA sequence: TGTGCCAGCAAACTAGCGGGGGTCCAAGAGACCCAGTACTTC. Amino acid sequence: CASKLAGVQETQYF.

The sample holds many counts of this clonotype. The V and J genes are TRBV20-1 and TRBJ2-7; 7 bases align to TRBD1. Trimming at V came to 1 base and at J to 5 bases, leaving 5 bases not matched to a gene. Germline-derived CDR1 and CDR2 are DFQATT and SNEGSKA (reference sequence). CDR3 length equals 13 residues. The CDR3 sequence: CSARAQGFDEQYF. CDR3 bases: TGCAGTGCTAGAGCACAGGGGTTTGACGAGCAGTACTTC.

At least ten counts were recorded for this clonotype. V and J are TRBV4-1 and TRBJ2-1; D possibly corresponds to TRBD2 (6 bases). This CDR3 comprises 15 residues. Germline values: CDR1 MGHRA, CDR2 YSYEKL. Trimming removed 1 base from V and 0 bases from J, with 7 bases in between. This CDR3 reads CASSQVAVSYNEQFF. The CDR3 DNA sequence: TGCGCCAGCAGCCAAGTAGCGGTCTCCTACAATGAGCAGTTCTTC.

Ten or more counts support this clonotype. This chain joins TRBV7-2 and TRBJ1-6, with D perhaps matching TRBD1 (5 bases). Trimming cost V 1 base and J 8 bases, with 15 bases left between them. Germline lookup yields CDR1 SGHTA and CDR2 FQGNSA. There are 16 residues in the CDR3. The CDR3 region has the DNA TGTGCCAGCAGCTTAGTTGCTTTGGGGCGAGATTCACCCCTCCACTTT. Protein product: CASSLVALGRDSPLHF.

This clonotype was detected ten times or more. The CDR3 DNA reads TGTGCCAGCAGCCGTGGACAGGCAAACTATGGCTACACCTTC. Protein product: CASSRGQANYGYTF. The J gene is TRBJ1-2, the V gene TRBV12-3 or TRBV12-4, with TRBD1 matching over 7 bases. The CDR3 contains 14 residues. The V and J ends lost 6 bases and 2 bases, in that order; junction bases with no gene match: 6.

Remarks on this clonotype: Here the CDR3 omits its conserved ending phenylalanine or tryptophan, so a read error is the likely source. This rearrangement joins TRBV11-2 to TRBJ2-5; possibly TRBD1 for D (8 bases). The length of the CDR3 is 14 residues. Germline assignment: CDR1 SGHAT and CDR2 FQNNGV. Trimming took off 3 bases at V and 9 bases at J, with 17 bases between the two ends. The CDR3 loop reads CASSFRTGRGSQYY. Here the CDR3 DNA reads TGTGCCAGCAGCTTCCGGACAGGGAGGGGGTCCCAGTACTAC.